This T cell receptor (beta chain) comes out of a study of metastatic and nonmetastatic thyroid tumors. Germline V lookup: CDR1 MNHNS, CDR2 SASEGT. The CDR3 is made up of 15 amino acids. Using MiXCR, TCRdb re-called clones from the PCR reads. Of about 89,000 clones in the sample, roughly an eighth were seen once. Thyroid surgery was preceded by no treatment in any patient. This clone has just a few counts. At one of its ends the junction is not consistent with the germline gene, which may arise from a read error. The chain couples TRBV6-1 to TRBJ1-1; D is perhaps TRBD1 (5 bases). The clonotype was recovered from a female donor with papillary thyroid cancer or a benign thyroid nodule (not recorded which). Some clones in this sample may be carry-over from other donors' samples. Sequencing was carried out using tumor tissue. The CDR3 DNA follows: TGTGCCAGCAGCTATGGACGGTGGGGACGAACTGAATCTTTCTTT. This sequence encodes CASSYGRWGRTESFF.